This T cell receptor (beta chain) comes out of a study of shared clonotypes between healthy human individuals. Germline CDR1 is SGHAT and CDR2 is FQNNGV. With 3 bases removed from V and 5 bases from J, the gap between germline ends came to 13 bases. CDR3 length equals 14 residues. A single count supports this clone. Its antigen is unknown. Sequencing used immunoSEQ multiplex PCR; TCRdb keeps in-frame clones, though not all of them. Of about 1.5 million clones listed, approximately 97% are singletons. Study outcomes and limitations: Despite large depth, sorted-subset datasets appeared incompletely sequenced.

The sequence came from a man aged 25 to 40 in good health. The chain employs TRBV11-2 and TRBJ2-5; D gene uncertain. Sequencing was performed on naive CD4+ T cells sorted from blood. The subset denotes: CD45RA+ positively selected. CDR3 sequence: CASSLGISQETQYF. The CDR3 nucleotides are TGTGCCAGCAGCTTGGGGATAAGTCAGGAGACCCAGTACTTC.